This T cell receptor beta chain appears in the sequencing data of a study of vaccination and CD4 T cells after COVID-19 (dated by TCRdb to 2022 to 2024). About the full investigation: Convalescent patients had a positive SARS-CoV-2 result on nasal swab PCR, and of these patients, under ten had mild disease and one had severe disease. The convalescent cohort comprised six males and four females, including two Hispanic individuals, seven Caucasians, two Asians and one multiracial person. Post-COVID blood samples from convalescent patients were collected a median of approximately 93 days after diagnosis, with a range of roughly 30 to 170 days. In ten to eleven COVID-19 convalescent patients and a few infection-naive healthy vaccine recipients, researchers compared the spike-specific CD4+ TCR repertoire from before mRNA vaccination with the repertoire from after. As controls, cultures received a CEFX viral epitope pool (the positive control), an HIV-1 Nef peptide pool (the negative control), or no peptide at all. The time from the second vaccine dose to post-vaccine blood sampling had a median of around 72 days and ranged from about 14 to 241 days. Participants got two doses of the Pfizer-BioNTech BNT162b2 vaccine (n=8) or two doses of the Moderna mRNA-1273 vaccine (n=2). Culture stimuli were overlapping spike peptide pools from SARS-CoV-2 and from the common cold coronaviruses HCoV-NL63, HCoV-OC43 and HCoV-229E.

The germline V gene encodes CDR1 DFQATT and CDR2 SNEGSKA (reference sequence). V and J are truncated by 5 bases and 0 bases respectively, leaving an intervening sequence of 5 bases. From the cysteine up to the phenylalanine, the CDR3 has a length of 12 residues. Of all the DNA, just the CDR3 is kept, 36 bases in frame from base 1. A few counts support this clonotype. This clone's antigen is unknown. No base qualities exist here, and no much larger clone lies one base off it. In light of the paper, this sample's treatment or condition label describes: approximately 9-day PBMC culture with coronavirus spike peptide pools or control peptides (ViraFEST assay). The ViraFEST assay, used in the study, expanded antigen-specific T cells with peptide pools and then identified the expanded clonotypes through TCR sequencing. Positive SARS-CoV-2 PCR tests in the convalescent patients dated from March to December 2020, before Alpha, Beta and Delta variants emerged in the United States. PBMCs were cultured at around 2.2 million per well in IMDM supplemented with roughly 5.2% human AB serum and around 9.5 IU/ml IL-2, with around 10 ug/ml peptide pools added. On days 3 and 7, half of the culture medium was replaced with fresh IL-2-containing medium. Once the cells had been in culture for over 9 days, the EasySep CD4+ T cell isolation kit was used to isolate CD4+ T cells by negative selection. Ficoll-Paque Plus gradient centrifugation was used to isolate PBMCs from whole blood, and the isolated PBMCs were then either used fresh or cryopreserved at -140C. In general, triplicate wells were set up for every culture condition.

The research as a whole found: Of the vaccine-specific clones in convalescent patients, 304 of 307, or nearly all, reacted only to SARS-CoV-2 spike and did not cross-react with common cold coronaviruses. The median count of SARS-CoV-2-reactive clonotypes went up from 21 after infection to approximately 40 after vaccination, although the change was not significant. Only a relatively small number of convalescent patients were included in the study, and early timepoints following natural infection were not analyzed. Among convalescent patients, a median roughly 90% of the SARS-CoV-2-reactive clones seen after vaccination appeared only after vaccination, which suggests priming specific to the vaccine.

The library was generated by PCR. At the Johns Hopkins FTIC core, DNA from the cultured CD4+ T cells underwent TCR sequencing with the Oncomine TCR Beta short-read assay. Genomic DNA was extracted from the cultured CD4+ T cells with the QIAamp micro DNA kit. The Oncomine TCR Beta libraries from cultured CD4+ T cells were pooled using unique dual indexes and then sequenced on an Illumina iSeq 100. On the study's bioinformatics: Non-productive sequences were filtered out, and CDR3s that did not start with C, did not end with F or W, or were shorter than 7 amino acids were discarded. The MANAFEST web application was used to identify antigen-specific clonotypes by comparing peptide-stimulated wells against reference wells and other culture wells. To be called positive, a clone needed an FDR below 0.05, an odds ratio above 5, and a productive frequency above 0.1% in at least two of three replicate wells. Cross-reactive clonotypes were defined as significantly expanded in both SARS-CoV-2 spike wells and at least one common cold coronavirus spike condition. Levenshtein distances (stringdist) and unrooted phylogenetic trees (ape) in R version 3.6.1 were used to assess CDR3 homology. TCRdb reran the public reads through fastp at Q25 and MiXCR, keeping productive beta chains. All rows with the same CDR3 protein become a single entry with the most common DNA and genes. These V and J calls derive from TCRdb rather than the authors' analysis. This sample comprises about 17,000 distinct CDR3 sequences, nearly 50% of them detected only once. The top ten hold 4.5% to 5.5% of the sample.

The sequence derives from a human donor who had recovered from COVID-19. The material sequenced was CD4+ T cells from blood, cultured in vitro, taken before SARS-CoV-2 vaccination. The sequence links TRBV20-1 to TRBJ1-3; the D gene is unclear. The DNA sequence is as follows: TGCAGTGCTTCCAGCTCTGGAAACACCATATATTTT. Its protein reads: CSASSSGNTIYF.